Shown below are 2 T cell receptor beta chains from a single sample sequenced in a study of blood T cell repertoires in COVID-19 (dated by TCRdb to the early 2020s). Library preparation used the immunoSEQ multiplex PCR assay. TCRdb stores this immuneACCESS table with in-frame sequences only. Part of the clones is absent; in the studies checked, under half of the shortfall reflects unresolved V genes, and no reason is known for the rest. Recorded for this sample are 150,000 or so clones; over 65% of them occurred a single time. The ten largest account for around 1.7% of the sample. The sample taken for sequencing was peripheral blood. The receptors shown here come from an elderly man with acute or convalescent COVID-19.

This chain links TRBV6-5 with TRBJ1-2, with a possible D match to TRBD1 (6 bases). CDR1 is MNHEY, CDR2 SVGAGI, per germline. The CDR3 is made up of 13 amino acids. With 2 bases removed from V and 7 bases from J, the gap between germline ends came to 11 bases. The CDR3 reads CASSYDRTLGYTF. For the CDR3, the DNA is TGTGCCAGCAGTTACGACAGGACCCTTGGCTACACCTTC.

CDR3 sequence (DNA): TGTGCCAGCACCCCGGGACAGGCATACAATGAGCAGTTCTTC. Its translation is CASTPGQAYNEQFF. V usage is TRBV2 and J usage is TRBJ2-1; 8 bases match TRBD1. Germline V gene sequence: CDR1 SNHLY, CDR2 FYNNEI. This CDR3 is 14 amino acids long. V lost 7 bases and J lost 4; bases outside the gene matches: 6.